Presented here are 2 T cell receptor beta chains from one specimen sequenced in a study of early T cells in non-severe SARS-CoV-2 infection. Each CDR3 protein is one row after TCRdb ran MiXCR on the 5' RACE reads. This table holds around 29,000 distinct CDR3 sequences, about 8.6% found once. Sample: whole blood. These receptors all stem from an adult who was a healthcare worker with PCR-confirmed SARS-CoV-2 infection or an uninfected control (not recorded which).

In its sample, this clonotype was seen many times. The chain is built from TRBV11-2 and TRBJ2-7; D remains unclear. The germline gives CDR1 SGHAT, CDR2 FQNNGV. The CDR3 spans 15 residues. The V end lost 4 bases, the J end lost 0 bases, and 13 bases lay between the germline ends. CDR3 DNA sequence: TGTGCCAGCAGCTCTACTGGACGGAGCTCCTACGAGCAGTACTTC. Translating it yields CASSSTGRSSYEQYF.

This clonotype was counted many times. V gene TRBV19 combines with J gene TRBJ1-5, with a possible D match to TRBD1 (5 bases). Between the trimmed V and J ends, which lost 2 bases and 1 base, there was a span of 9 bases. The germline V gene encodes CDR1 LNHDA and CDR2 SQIVND (reference sequence). The CDR3 is 15 residues long. This CDR3 reads CASSITGTSNQPQHF. The CDR3 nucleotides are TGTGCCAGTAGTATAACCGGGACCAGCAATCAGCCCCAGCATTTT. The variable domain in full, completed from reference TRBV19 and TRBJ1-5, reads DGGITQSPKYLFRKEGQNVTLSCEQNLNHDAMYWYRQDPGQGLRLIYYSQIVNDFQKGDIAEGYSVSREKKESFPLTVTSAQKNPTAFYLCASSITGTSNQPQHFGDGTRLSIL.